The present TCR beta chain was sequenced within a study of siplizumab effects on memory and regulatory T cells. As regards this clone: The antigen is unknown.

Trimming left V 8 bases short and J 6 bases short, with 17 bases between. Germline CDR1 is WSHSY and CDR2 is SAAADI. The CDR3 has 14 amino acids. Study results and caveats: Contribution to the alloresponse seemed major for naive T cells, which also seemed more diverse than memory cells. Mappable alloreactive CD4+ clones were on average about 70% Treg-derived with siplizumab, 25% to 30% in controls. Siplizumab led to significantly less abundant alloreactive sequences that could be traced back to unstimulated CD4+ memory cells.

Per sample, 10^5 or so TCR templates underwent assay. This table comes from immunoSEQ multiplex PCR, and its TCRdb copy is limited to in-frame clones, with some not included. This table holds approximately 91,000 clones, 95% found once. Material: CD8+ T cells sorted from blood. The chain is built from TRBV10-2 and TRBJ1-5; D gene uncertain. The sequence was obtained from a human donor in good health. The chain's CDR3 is CASETGELGQPQHF. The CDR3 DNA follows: TGCGCCAGCGAAACGGGCGAGCTTGGTCAGCCCCAGCATTTT.